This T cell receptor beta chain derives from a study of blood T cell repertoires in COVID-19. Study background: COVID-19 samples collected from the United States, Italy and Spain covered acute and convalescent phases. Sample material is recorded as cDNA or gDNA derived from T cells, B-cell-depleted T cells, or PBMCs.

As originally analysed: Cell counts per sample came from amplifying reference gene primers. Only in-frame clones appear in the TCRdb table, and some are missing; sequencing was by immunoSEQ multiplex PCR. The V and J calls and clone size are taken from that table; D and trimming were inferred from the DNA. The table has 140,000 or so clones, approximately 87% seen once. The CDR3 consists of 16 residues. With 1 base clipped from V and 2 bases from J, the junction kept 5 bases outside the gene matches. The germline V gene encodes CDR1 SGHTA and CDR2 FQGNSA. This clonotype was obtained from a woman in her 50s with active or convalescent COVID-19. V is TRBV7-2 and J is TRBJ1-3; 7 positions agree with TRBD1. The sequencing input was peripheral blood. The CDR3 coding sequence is TGTGCCAGCAGCTTAGTACAGGGGTGGGCTGGAAACACCATATATTTT. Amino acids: CASSLVQGWAGNTIYF.